Each of the 12 T cell receptor beta chains below was sequenced from the same sample in a study of spatial heterogeneity in lung cancer. Study-level points and caveats: Tumor mutation counts were tracked by expanded intratumoral alpha and beta TCR counts.

TCRdb reprocessed the 5' RACE reads via MiXCR and lists one record per CDR3 protein. Among roughly 19,000 distinct CDR3 sequences listed, about 6.1% were seen once. Time point meaning: sample taken at primary tumor resection. Antigen specificity for these receptors is unknown. The sample was lung tumor tissue, taken at surgery. The receptors here all came from a female donor with early-stage non-small cell lung cancer.

There are many counts of this clonotype. The size of this beta chain means little, since it is a stray read in a library made for alpha chains. The V and J genes are TRBV6-1 and TRBJ2-5, with 10 bases identical to TRBD2. The CDR3 totals 17 residues. After removal of 1 base from V and 5 bases from J, the junction contained 10 bases not matched to a gene. The germline V gene encodes CDR1 MNHNS and CDR2 SASEGT. The CDR3 protein is CASSEVAGGHLPETQYF. The CDR3 DNA sequence: TGTGCCAGCAGTGAAGTAGCGGGAGGCCACCTCCCGGAGACCCAGTACTTC.

A word on this clonotype: This beta chain is an unintended read in a library built for alpha chains; its size means little. This chain joins TRBV6-1 and TRBJ2-7; no reliable D call. The CDR3 is 11 residues long. The germline CDR1 and CDR2 sequences are MNHNS and SASEGT. Between the trimmed V and J ends, which lost 7 bases and 3 bases, there was a span of 7 bases. The CDR3, as DNA: TGTGCCAGCAACGACCTCTACGAGCAGTACTTC. It specifies CASNDLYEQYF.

In its sample, this clonotype was seen many times. The size of this beta chain means little, since it is a stray read in a library made for alpha chains. The chain is built from TRBV20-1 and TRBJ1-1, with a weak D call TRBD1 (6 bases). This CDR3 comprises 13 residues. The germline V and J ends were trimmed by 6 bases and 4 bases, with 15 bases remaining between them. Germline assignment: CDR1 DFQATT and CDR2 SNEGSKA (reference sequence). The CDR3 reads CSAEKTGGTEAFF. The CDR3 bases are TGCAGTGCAGAGAAGACAGGAGGCACTGAAGCTTTCTTT.

This clonotype was seen many times. This beta chain is a stray read from a library made for alpha chains; its abundance is not meaningful. V gene TRBV5-1 combines with J gene TRBJ2-1; possibly TRBD1 for D (7 bases). Trimming shortened V by 0 bases and J by 7 bases, and 14 bases separated the two germline ends. Germline CDR1 and CDR2: SGHRS and YFSETQ. The CDR3 is made up of 15 amino acids. The DNA for the CDR3 is TGCGCCAGCAGCTTGGAGGCCAGGGGGAGGAATGAGCAGTTCTTC. Translation gives CASSLEARGRNEQFF.

This clonotype was recorded many times. This beta chain came through as a stray read in a library set up for alpha chains, and its size says little. The V gene is TRBV6-2 or TRBV6-3, the J gene TRBJ1-1; D is perhaps TRBD1 (5 bases). V lost 8 bases and J lost 0, with 13 bases in between. In germline, CDR1 is MNHEY, CDR2 SVGEGT. The CDR3 is 14 residues long. In nucleotides, the CDR3 is TGTGCCAGCTCGGAGCAGGGCGTGAACACTGAAGCTTTCTTT. This sequence encodes CASSEQGVNTEAFF.

This clonotype was detected ten times or more. In a library made to pick up alpha chains, this beta chain is a stray read with a size that means little. The chain has TRBV6-1 and TRBJ2-3; D is undetermined. Germline CDR1 and CDR2: MNHNS and SASEGT. The CDR3 loop spans 11 amino acids. V was clipped by 7 bases and J by 6 bases, with 8 bases between them. The CDR3 region is CASTIGDTQYF. The CDR3 nucleotides are TGTGCCAGCACGATAGGGGATACGCAGTATTTT.

This clonotype turned up a few times. A library prepared for alpha chains yielded this beta chain as an off-target read; its size is of little meaning. This chain uses TRBV5-4 with TRBJ2-3, with 10 bases fitting TRBD2. The CDR3 has 15 amino acids. CDR1 and CDR2 from the germline V gene are SGHNT and YYREEE (reference sequence). With V trimmed by 4 bases and J by 2 bases, 4 bases remained unmatched. CDR3 DNA sequence: TGTGCCAGCAGCCAGGGACTAGCGCCCACAGATACGCAGTATTTT. It translates to CASSQGLAPTDTQYF.

This clonotype was picked up many times. This beta chain is off target for a library built for alpha chains, so its abundance means little. The chain carries TRBV10-3 and TRBJ2-3; 9 nucleotides align to TRBD2. The CDR3 spans 11 residues. V dropped 11 bases and J dropped 5; count of bases not matched to a gene: 2. Germline CDR1 is ENHRY and CDR2 is SYGVKD. CDR3 DNA: TGTGCCTCGACTAGCGGAGATACGCAGTATTTT. Translated: CASTSGDTQYF.

This clonotype was detected ten times or more. Since it is a stray read in a library aimed at alpha chains, this beta chain has a size that is not meaningful. V and J are TRBV20-1 and TRBJ2-3; 7 bases match TRBD2. V was clipped by 6 bases and J by 0 bases; unmatched bases: 9. The CDR3 length is 15 residues. Germline assignment: CDR1 DFQATT and CDR2 SNEGSKA (reference sequence). The CDR3 region has the DNA TGCAGTGCACATTCTAGCGGACTCAGCACAGATACGCAGTATTTT. This codes for CSAHSSGLSTDTQYF.

This clonotype rates as medium-sized. This beta chain appears as a stray read in a library generated for alpha chains; its size is not informative. The chain is built from TRBV9 and TRBJ2-5, with D unclear. The CDR3 has 14 amino acids. The ends were cut back, 2 bases at V and 5 bases at J, with 13 bases in the middle. CDR1 is SGDLS and CDR2 is YYNGEE in the germline V gene. CDR3 sequence: CASSVQWTTETQYF. DNA for the CDR3: TGTGCCAGCAGCGTGCAATGGACCACGGAGACCCAGTACTTC.

This clonotype has at least ten counts. The library was prepared for alpha chains; this beta chain is a stray read, so its frequency means little. V usage is TRBV20-1 and J usage is TRBJ2-3; D may be TRBD2 (5 bases). The germline CDR1 and CDR2 sequences are DFQATT and SNEGSKA (reference sequence). The CDR3 is 15 residues long. Deletions cut 6 bases from V and 0 bases from J, with 16 bases between. In DNA, the CDR3 is TGCAGTGCCTCCCCCCAAGCGGATAGCACAGATACGCAGTATTTT. It codes for CSASPQADSTDTQYF.

This clonotype was counted only a few times. A library made for alpha chains picked up this beta chain off target, so its size means little. The chain carries TRBV5-4 and TRBJ2-1, with a tentative D call TRBD2 (6 bases). CDR1 SGHNT and CDR2 YYREEE come from the germline V gene (reference sequence). CDR3 length equals 14 residues. V dropped 4 bases and J dropped 5 bases, with 13 bases sitting between them. The CDR3 coding sequence is TGTGCCAGCAGCCCCGGAGGGCAGGACAATGAGCAGTTCTTC. Translated, it gives CASSPGGQDNEQFF.